This T cell receptor beta chain emerged from a study of shared clonotypes between healthy human individuals. The V and J ends lost 6 bases and 4 bases respectively, with 12 bases between them. There are 13 residues in the CDR3. The V gene's germline CDR1 is MNHEY and CDR2 SVGAGI. Partitioning of CD4+ cells yielded a CD45RA+ naive subset and a CD45RA-negative memory subset. Several immunoSEQ plates received, in even portions, the genomic DNA of each subset. Sequenced by immunoSEQ multiplex PCR; TCRdb stores in-frame clones only, minus some. The sample records around 700,000 clones, about two thirds being singletons.

Sequencing input: memory CD4+ T cells sorted from blood. Sample subset: CD45RA-negative fraction. This sequence joins TRBV6-5 and TRBJ1-2; D may be TRBD1 (5 bases). This receptor was identified in a woman aged 25 to 39 in good health. The CDR3 reads CASSRVSTYGYTF. The CDR3 bases are TGTGCCAGCAGCAGGGTCAGTACCTATGGCTACACCTTC.